A selection of T cell receptor beta chains follows, all from one sample in a study of STAT3 mutations in large granular lymphocyte leukemia. Libraries were prepared by immunoSEQ multiplex PCR; TCRdb keeps only in-frame clonotypes and omits some of them. The sample has about 2,000 clones, over 25% seen once. Sequenced input: peripheral blood mononuclear cells. The receptors derive from a male patient aged 50 to 59 with T-cell large granular lymphocyte leukemia. Some clones in this sample may be carry-over from other donors' samples. The CDR3 runs from the conserved cysteine through the conserved F or W. Fields, in order: V gene, J gene, CDR3 protein.

v_gene: TRBV28
j_gene: TRBJ2-1
CDR3aa: CASSFSHRERLYNEQFF

v_gene: TRBV7-9
j_gene: TRBJ2-5
CDR3aa: CASSSRTGIETQYF

v_gene: TRBV18
j_gene: TRBJ1-1
CDR3aa: CASSSGRGTEAFF

v_gene: TRBV5-1
j_gene: TRBJ2-3
CDR3aa: CASSLLAGEGNTQYF

v_gene: TRBV7-9
j_gene: TRBJ2-1
CDR3aa: CASILSSRGVYNEQFF

v_gene: TRBV18
j_gene: TRBJ2-5
CDR3aa: CASSPEAGDLPETQYF

v_gene: TRBV25-1
j_gene: TRBJ2-3
CDR3aa: CASSHPEAGEPDTQYF

v_gene: TRBV27
j_gene: TRBJ2-7
CDR3aa: CASSSVGYEQYF

v_gene: TRBV30
j_gene: TRBJ1-1
CDR3aa: CAWGGAVTEAFF

v_gene: TRBV5-6
j_gene: TRBJ2-7
CDR3aa: CASSLSGRGSYEQYF

v_gene: TRBV6-5
j_gene: TRBJ2-7
CDR3aa: CSSAGPSYEQYF

v_gene: TRBV29-1
j_gene: TRBJ2-5
CDR3aa: CSVESGQETQYF